This section outlines one T cell receptor (beta chain) sequence together with its context. This sample was included in a study of T cell repertoires in aging, cancer and after chemotherapy. TCR beta rearrangements were amplified from peripheral blood genomic DNA. The CDR3 totals 14 residues. V shed 2 bases and J shed 0 bases, with 8 bases lying between them. Germline V CDR1 and CDR2: DFQATT, SNEGSKA (reference sequence). A mixed TRB-A/B primer pool amplified rearranged TRB by multiplex touch-down PCR. TCRdb called the multiplex PCR reads again in MiXCR, with one record for every CDR3 protein. Among over 3,500 distinct CDR3 sequences, about a quarter were seen once, and the ten largest hold around a third.

The sequenced material came from blood. The receptor was isolated from a human donor with a blood cancer. This chain joins TRBV20-1 and TRBJ1-5; D ambiguous. The CDR3: CSARYVGSNQPQHF. The CDR3 nucleotides read TGCAGTGCTAGATATGTAGGTAGCAATCAGCCCCAGCATTTT.